The 8 T cell receptor beta chains below were found in one sample sequenced in a study of blood T cell repertoires in COVID-19. Sequenced by immunoSEQ multiplex PCR; TCRdb stores in-frame clones only, minus some. The table has tens of thousands of clones, around 94% seen once. Sequenced material: peripheral blood. Receptors originate from a human donor in a cohort sampled during active COVID-19.

This chain links TRBV28 with TRBJ1-5, with 7 bases matching TRBD1. This CDR3 has 16 residues. Germline V CDR1 and CDR2: MDHEN, SYDVKM. Trimming cost V 2 bases and J 6 bases; bases outside gene matches: 10. This CDR3 is CASSLRTGGVSQPQHF. The CDR3 DNA is TGTGCCAGCAGTTTACGGACAGGAGGGGTTAGTCAGCCCCAGCATTTT.

This chain connects TRBV29-1 to TRBJ1-2; 8 positions agree with TRBD1. V dropped 7 bases and J dropped 4; count of bases not matched to a gene: 14. This CDR3 is 15 amino acids long. Germline V gene sequence: CDR1 SQVTM, CDR2 ANQGSEA. CDR3 in amino acids: CSGWGEQGDGYGYTF. CDR3 nucleotide sequence: TGCAGCGGTTGGGGGGAACAGGGGGACGGCTATGGCTACACCTTC.

This sequence joins TRBV30 and TRBJ1-4, with TRBD1 as a possible D gene (5 bases). Trimming stripped 0 bases from V and 6 bases from J, with 17 bases between. Germline V gene sequence: CDR1 GTSNPN, CDR2 SVGIG (reference sequence). The CDR3 spans 16 residues. The CDR3 is CAWSVLGDPGDEKLFF. The CDR3 nucleotides read TGTGCCTGGAGTGTATTAGGGGATCCTGGAGATGAAAAACTGTTTTTT. Full variable domain (remainder filled in from reference TRBV30 and TRBJ1-4): SQTIHQWPATLVQPVGSPLSLECTVEGTSNPNLYWYRQAAGRGLQLLFYSVGIGQISSEVPQNLSASRPQDRQFILSSKKLLLSDSGFYLCAWSVLGDPGDEKLFFGSGTQLSVL.

This chain connects TRBV7-9 to TRBJ1-4, with 9 bases lining up with TRBD1. V was pared by 1 base and J by 12 bases, with 12 bases of the junction left unmatched. Germline V gene sequence: CDR1 SEHNR, CDR2 FQNEAQ (reference sequence). The CDR3 length is 16 residues. CDR3 coding DNA: TGTGCCAGCAGCTTAGACGGACAGGGGAGAGGTTTGGAACTGTTTTTT. Protein sequence: CASSLDGQGRGLELFF.

A few counts support this clone. The rearrangement joins TRBV7-9 to TRBJ2-7; weak D call: TRBD2 (6 bases). With 1 base removed from V and 7 bases from J, the gap between germline ends came to 11 bases. CDR1 is SEHNR, CDR2 FQNEAQ, per germline (reference sequence). The CDR3 is 13 residues long. This CDR3 reads CASSLGGGGEQYF. DNA of the CDR3: TGTGCCAGCAGCTTAGGTGGCGGAGGGGAGCAGTACTTC.

V usage is TRBV7-2 and J usage is TRBJ2-5; possible D gene TRBD2, 7 bases. Between the trimmed V and J ends, which lost 0 bases and 2 bases, there was a span of 13 bases. Per germline, CDR1 SGHTA and CDR2 FQGNSA. The CDR3 extends over 16 amino acids. CDR3 region: CASSLATAGAQETQYF. In DNA form, the CDR3 reads TGTGCCAGCAGCTTAGCGACTGCGGGGGCACAAGAGACCCAGTACTTC.

The rearrangement uses TRBV6-2 or TRBV6-3 and TRBJ1-2; no clear D gene. The CDR3 extends over 13 amino acids. Germline assignment: CDR1 MNHEY and CDR2 SVGEGT. The V gene lost 5 bases and the J gene lost 8 bases, with 15 bases spanning the gap. The CDR3 nucleotides read TGTGCCAGCAGTCCCGTTTTGGCGGCGGGCTACACCTTC. Protein: CASSPVLAAGYTF.

The CDR3, as DNA: TGTGCCAGCAAGACAAGGGGTGCGTATGAGCAGTTCTTC. Its translation is CASKTRGAYEQFF. This chain uses TRBV19 with TRBJ2-1; TRBD1 is a possible D gene (5 bases). From germline, CDR1 is LNHDA and CDR2 SQIVND (reference sequence). The germline V and J ends were trimmed by 9 bases and 8 bases, with 17 bases remaining between them. The CDR3 has 13 amino acids. The full variable domain, with the rest looked up from reference TRBV19 and TRBJ2-1, is DGGITQSPKYLFRKEGQNVTLSCEQNLNHDAMYWYRQDPGQGLRLIYYSQIVNDFQKGDIAEGYSVSREKKESFPLTVTSAQKNPTAFYLCASKTRGAYEQFFGPGTRLTVL.